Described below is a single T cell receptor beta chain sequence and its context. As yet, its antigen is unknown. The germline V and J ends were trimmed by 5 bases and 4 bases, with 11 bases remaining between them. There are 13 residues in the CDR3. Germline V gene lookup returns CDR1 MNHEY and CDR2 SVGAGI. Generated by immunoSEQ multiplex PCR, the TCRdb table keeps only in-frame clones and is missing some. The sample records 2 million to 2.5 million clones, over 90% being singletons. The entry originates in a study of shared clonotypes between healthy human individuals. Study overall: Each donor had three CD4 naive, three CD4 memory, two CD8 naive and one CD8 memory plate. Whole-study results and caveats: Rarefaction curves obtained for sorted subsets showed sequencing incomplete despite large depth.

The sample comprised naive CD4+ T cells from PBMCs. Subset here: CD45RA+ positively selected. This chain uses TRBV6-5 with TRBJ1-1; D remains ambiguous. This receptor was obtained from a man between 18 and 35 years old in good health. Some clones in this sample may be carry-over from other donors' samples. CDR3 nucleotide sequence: TGTGCCAGCAGTAAAGGGAGGTTCACTGAAGCTTTCTTT. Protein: CASSKGRFTEAFF.